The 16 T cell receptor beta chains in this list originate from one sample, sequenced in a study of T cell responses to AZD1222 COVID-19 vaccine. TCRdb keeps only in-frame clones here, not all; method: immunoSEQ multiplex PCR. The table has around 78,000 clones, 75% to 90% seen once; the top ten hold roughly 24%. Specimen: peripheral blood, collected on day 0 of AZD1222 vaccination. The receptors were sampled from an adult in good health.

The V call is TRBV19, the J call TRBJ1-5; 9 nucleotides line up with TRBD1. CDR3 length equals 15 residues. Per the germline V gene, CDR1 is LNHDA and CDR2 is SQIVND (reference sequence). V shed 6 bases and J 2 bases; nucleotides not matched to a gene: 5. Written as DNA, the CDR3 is TGTGCCAGTAGACCATGGGACAGGGGCAATCAGCCCCAGCATTTT. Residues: CASRPWDRGNQPQHF.

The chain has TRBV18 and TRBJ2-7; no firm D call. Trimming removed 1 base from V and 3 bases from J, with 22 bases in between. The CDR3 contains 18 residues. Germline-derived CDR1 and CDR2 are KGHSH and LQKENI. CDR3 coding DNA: TGTGCCAGCTCACCACTAGGGCCCAACTACCACAGAAACTACGAGCAGTACTTC. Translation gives CASSPLGPNYHRNYEQYF.

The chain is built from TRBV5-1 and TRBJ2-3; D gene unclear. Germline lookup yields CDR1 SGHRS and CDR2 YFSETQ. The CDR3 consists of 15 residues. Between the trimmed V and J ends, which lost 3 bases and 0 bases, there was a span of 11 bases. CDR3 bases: TGCGCCAGCAGCTCGGACGGGCTCAGCACAGATACGCAGTATTTT. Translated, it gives CASSSDGLSTDTQYF.

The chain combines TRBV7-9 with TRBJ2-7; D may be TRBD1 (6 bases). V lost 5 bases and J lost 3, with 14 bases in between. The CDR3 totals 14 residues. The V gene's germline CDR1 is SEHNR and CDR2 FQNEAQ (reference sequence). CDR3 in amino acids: CASSPRTALYEQYF. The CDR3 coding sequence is TGTGCCAGCAGCCCCCGGACAGCTCTCTACGAGCAGTACTTC.

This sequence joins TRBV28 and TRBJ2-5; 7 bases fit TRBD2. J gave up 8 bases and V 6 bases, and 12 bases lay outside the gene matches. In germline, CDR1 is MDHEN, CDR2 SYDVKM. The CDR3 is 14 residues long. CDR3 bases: TGTGCCAGCAGCCAGGGACCGGGGAGGGGTACCCAGTACTTC. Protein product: CASSQGPGRGTQYF.

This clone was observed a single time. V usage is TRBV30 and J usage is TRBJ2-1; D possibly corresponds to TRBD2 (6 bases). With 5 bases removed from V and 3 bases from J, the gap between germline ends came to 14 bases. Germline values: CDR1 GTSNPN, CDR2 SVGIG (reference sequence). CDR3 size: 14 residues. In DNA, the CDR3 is TGTGCCTGGGGGGGAGGCGCCATCTACAATGAGCAGTTCTTC. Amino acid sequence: CAWGGGAIYNEQFF. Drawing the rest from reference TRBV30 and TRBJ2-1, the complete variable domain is SQTIHQWPATLVQPVGSPLSLECTVEGTSNPNLYWYRQAAGRGLQLLFYSVGIGQISSEVPQNLSASRPQDRQFILSSKKLLLSDSGFYLCAWGGGAIYNEQFFGPGTRLTVL.

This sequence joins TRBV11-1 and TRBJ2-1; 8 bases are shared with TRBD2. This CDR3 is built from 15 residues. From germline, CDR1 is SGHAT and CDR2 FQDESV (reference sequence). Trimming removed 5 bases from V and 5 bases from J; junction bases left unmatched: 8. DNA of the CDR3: TGTGCCAGCAGCCAGCAAGGGACTAGTCACAATGAGCAGTTCTTC. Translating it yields CASSQQGTSHNEQFF.

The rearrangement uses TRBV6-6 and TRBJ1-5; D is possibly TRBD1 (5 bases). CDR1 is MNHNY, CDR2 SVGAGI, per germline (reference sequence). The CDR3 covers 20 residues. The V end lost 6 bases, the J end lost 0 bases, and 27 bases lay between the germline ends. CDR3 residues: CASSPHARPLTGDSNQPQHF. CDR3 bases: TGTGCCAGCAGCCCACACGCACGGCCCTTAACAGGAGATAGCAATCAGCCCCAGCATTTT.

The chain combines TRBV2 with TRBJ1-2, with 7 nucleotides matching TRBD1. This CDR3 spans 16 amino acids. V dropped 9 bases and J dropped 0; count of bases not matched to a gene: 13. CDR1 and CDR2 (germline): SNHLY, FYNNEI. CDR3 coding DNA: TGTGCCAGAATCCCCCATGGGACAGTTCCTAACTATGGCTACACCTTC. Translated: CARIPHGTVPNYGYTF.

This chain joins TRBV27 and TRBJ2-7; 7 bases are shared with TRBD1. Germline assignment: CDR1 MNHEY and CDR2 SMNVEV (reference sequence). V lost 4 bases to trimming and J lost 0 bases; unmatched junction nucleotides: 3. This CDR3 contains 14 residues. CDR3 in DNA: TGTGCCAGCAGTTACACAGGGGACTCCTACGAGCAGTACTTC. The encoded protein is CASSYTGDSYEQYF.

The CDR3 is CSVEEETGGSYEQYF. DNA of the CDR3: TGCAGCGTTGAAGAGGAAACAGGAGGATCCTACGAGCAGTACTTC. The chain employs TRBV29-1 and TRBJ2-7; possibly TRBD1 or TRBD2 for D (5 bases each). Germline CDR1 and CDR2: SQVTM and ANQGSEA. V lost 0 bases and J 1 base, leaving 13 bases between the germline ends. The CDR3 is 15 amino acids.

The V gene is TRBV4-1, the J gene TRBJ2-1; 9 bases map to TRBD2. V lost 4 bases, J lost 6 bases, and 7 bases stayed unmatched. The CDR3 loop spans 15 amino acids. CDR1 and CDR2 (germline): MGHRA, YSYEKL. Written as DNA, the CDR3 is TGCGCCAGCAGCCCGGGGATAGCGGGAGTCAATGAGCAGTTCTTC. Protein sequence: CASSPGIAGVNEQFF.

The CDR3 sequence is CAGEGRTGVNSPLHF. CDR3 sequence (DNA): TGTGCCGGTGAGGGCCGGACAGGGGTAAATTCACCCCTCCACTTT. This chain joins TRBV30 and TRBJ1-6; 9 bases agree with TRBD1. The V and J ends lost 8 bases and 7 bases, in that order; junction bases with no gene match: 12. The CDR3 loop spans 15 amino acids. Germline loops: CDR1 GTSNPN, CDR2 SVGIG (reference sequence).

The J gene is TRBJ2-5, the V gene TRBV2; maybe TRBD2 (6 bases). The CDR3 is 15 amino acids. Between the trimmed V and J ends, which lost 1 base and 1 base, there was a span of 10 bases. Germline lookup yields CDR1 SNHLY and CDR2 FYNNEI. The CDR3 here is CASSEEEGSQETQYF. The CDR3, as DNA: TGTGCCAGCAGTGAAGAGGAGGGGTCCCAAGAGACCCAGTACTTC. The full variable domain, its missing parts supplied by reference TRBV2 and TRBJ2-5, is EPEVTQTPSHQVTQMGQEVILRCVPISNHLYFYWYRQILGQKVEFLVSFYNNEISEKSEIFDDQFSVERPDGSNFTLKIRSTKLEDSAMYFCASSEEEGSQETQYFGPGTRLLVL.

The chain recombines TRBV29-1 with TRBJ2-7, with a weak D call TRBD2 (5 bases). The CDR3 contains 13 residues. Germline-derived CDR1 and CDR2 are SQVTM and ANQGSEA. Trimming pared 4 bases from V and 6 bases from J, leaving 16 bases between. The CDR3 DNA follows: TGCAGCGTTGCAACTAGTTGGGTCGGCGAGCAGTACTTC. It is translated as CSVATSWVGEQYF.

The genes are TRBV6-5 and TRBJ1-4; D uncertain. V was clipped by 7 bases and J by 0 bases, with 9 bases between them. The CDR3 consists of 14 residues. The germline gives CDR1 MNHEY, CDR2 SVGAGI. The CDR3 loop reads CASTGFATNEKLFF. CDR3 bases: TGTGCCAGCACCGGTTTTGCAACTAATGAAAAACTGTTTTTT.